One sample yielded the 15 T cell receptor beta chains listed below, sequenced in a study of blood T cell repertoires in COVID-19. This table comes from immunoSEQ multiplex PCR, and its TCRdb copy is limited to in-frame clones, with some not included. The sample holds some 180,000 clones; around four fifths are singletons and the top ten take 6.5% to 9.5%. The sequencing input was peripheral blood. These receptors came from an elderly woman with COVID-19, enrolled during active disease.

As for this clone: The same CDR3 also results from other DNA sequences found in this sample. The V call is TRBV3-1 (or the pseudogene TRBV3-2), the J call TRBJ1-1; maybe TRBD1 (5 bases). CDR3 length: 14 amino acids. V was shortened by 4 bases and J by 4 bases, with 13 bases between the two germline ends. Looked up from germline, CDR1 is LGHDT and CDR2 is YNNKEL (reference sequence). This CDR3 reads CASSPTGSGTEAFF. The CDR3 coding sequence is TGTGCCAGCAGCCCAACAGGCTCTGGCACTGAAGCTTTCTTT.

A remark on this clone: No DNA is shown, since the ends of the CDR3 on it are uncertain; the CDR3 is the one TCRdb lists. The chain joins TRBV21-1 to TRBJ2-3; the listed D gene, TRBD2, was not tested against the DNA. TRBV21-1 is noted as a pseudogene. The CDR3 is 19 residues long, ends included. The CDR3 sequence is CASSKRAHVVGEGTDTQYF.

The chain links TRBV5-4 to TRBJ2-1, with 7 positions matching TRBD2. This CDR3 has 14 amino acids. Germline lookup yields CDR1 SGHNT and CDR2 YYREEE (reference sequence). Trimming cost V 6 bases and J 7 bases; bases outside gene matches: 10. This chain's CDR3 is CASNPGGSENEQFF. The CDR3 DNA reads TGTGCCAGCAACCCCGGCGGGAGTGAAAATGAGCAGTTCTTC. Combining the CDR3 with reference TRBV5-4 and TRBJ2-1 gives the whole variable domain ETGVTQSPTHLIKTRGQQVTLRCSSQSGHNTVSWYQQALGQGPQFIFQYYREEENGRGNFPPRFSGLQFPNYSSELNVNALELDDSALYLCASNPGGSENEQFFGPGTRLTVL.

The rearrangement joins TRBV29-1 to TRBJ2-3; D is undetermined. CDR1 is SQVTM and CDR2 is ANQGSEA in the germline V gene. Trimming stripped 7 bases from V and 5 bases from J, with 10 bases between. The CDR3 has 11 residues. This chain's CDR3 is CSALQVDTQYF. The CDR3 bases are TGCAGCGCCCTCCAGGTAGATACGCAGTATTTT.

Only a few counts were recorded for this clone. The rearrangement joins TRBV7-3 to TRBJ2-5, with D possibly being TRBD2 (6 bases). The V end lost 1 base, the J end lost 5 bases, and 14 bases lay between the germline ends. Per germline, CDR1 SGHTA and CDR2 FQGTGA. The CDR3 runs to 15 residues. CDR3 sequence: CASSLNGGTEETQYF. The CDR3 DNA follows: TGTGCCAGCAGCTTAAACGGGGGTACGGAGGAGACCCAGTACTTC.

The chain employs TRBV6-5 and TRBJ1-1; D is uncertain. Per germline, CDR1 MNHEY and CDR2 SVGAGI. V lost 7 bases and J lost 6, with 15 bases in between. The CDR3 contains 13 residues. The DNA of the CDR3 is TGTGCCAGCACCCAAGGGAGTCCCCCTGAAGCTTTCTTT. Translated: CASTQGSPPEAFF.

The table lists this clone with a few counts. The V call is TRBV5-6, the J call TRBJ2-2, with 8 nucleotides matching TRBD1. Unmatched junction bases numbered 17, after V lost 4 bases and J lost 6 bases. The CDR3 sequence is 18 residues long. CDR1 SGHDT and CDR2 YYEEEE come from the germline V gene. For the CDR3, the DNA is TGTGCCAGCAGCAGCACCACCTGGAGACAGGGGTTTCCCGGGGAGCTGTTTTTT. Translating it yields CASSSTTWRQGFPGELFF.

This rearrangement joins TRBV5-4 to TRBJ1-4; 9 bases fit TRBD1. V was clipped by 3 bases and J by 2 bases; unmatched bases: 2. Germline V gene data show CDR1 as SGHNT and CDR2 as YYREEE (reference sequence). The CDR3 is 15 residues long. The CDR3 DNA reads TGTGCCAGCAGCTGGGACAGGGTGACTAATGAAAAACTGTTTTTT. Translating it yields CASSWDRVTNEKLFF. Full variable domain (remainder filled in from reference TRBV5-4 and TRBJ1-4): ETGVTQSPTHLIKTRGQQVTLRCSSQSGHNTVSWYQQALGQGPQFIFQYYREEENGRGNFPPRFSGLQFPNYSSELNVNALELDDSALYLCASSWDRVTNEKLFFGSGTQLSVL.

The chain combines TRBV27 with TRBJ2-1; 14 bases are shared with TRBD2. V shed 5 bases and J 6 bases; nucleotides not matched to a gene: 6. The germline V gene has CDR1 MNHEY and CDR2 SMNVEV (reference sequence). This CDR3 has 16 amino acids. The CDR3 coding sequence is TGTGCCAGCAGTGGGACTAGCGGGAGTCGCCTCAATGAGCAGTTCTTC. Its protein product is CASSGTSGSRLNEQFF.

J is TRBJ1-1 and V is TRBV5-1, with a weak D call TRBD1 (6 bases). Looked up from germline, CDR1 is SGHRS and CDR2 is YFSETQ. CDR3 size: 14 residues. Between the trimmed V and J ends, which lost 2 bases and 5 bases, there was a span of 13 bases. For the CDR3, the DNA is TGCGCCAGCAGCTTACAGGGCATTGGGACTGAAGCTTTCTTT. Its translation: CASSLQGIGTEAFF.

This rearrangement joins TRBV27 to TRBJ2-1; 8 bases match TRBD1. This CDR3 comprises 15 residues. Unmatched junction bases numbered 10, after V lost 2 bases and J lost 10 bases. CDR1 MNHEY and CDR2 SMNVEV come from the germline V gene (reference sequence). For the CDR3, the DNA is TGTGCCAGCAGTTTAGCGGGGACAGGCCACAGGGAGCAGTTCTTC. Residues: CASSLAGTGHREQFF.

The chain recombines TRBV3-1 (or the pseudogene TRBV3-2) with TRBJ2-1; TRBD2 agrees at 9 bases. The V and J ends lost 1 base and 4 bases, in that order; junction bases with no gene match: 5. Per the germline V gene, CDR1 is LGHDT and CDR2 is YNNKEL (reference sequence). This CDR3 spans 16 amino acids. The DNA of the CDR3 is TGTGCCAGCAGCCAAGTTGTTAGCGGGGGTTACAATGAGCAGTTCTTC. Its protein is CASSQVVSGGYNEQFF.

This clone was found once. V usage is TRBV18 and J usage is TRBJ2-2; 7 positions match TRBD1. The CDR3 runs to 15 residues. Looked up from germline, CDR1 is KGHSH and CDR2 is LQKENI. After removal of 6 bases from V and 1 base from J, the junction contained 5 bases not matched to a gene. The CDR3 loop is CASSVNRGNTGELFF. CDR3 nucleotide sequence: TGTGCCAGCTCGGTAAACAGGGGGAACACCGGGGAGCTGTTTTTT.

As DNA, the CDR3 is TGTGCCAGCAGTTATCCCCAGCGGGACCCGAGCTCCTACGAGCAGTACTTC. It translates to CASSYPQRDPSSYEQYF. This rearrangement joins TRBV6-2 or TRBV6-3 to TRBJ2-7, with TRBD2 matching over 7 bases. Germline-derived CDR1 and CDR2 are MNHEY and SVGEGT. There are 17 residues in the CDR3. The junction had 11 bases not matched to a gene; V was cut back by 3 bases and J by 0 bases.

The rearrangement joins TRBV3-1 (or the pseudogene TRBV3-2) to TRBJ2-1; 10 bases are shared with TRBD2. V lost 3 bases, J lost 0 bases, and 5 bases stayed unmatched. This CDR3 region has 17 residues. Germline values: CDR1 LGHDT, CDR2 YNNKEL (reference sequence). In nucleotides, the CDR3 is TGTGCCAGCAGCCAGCTAGCGGGGGCCCTCTCCTACAATGAGCAGTTCTTC. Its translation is CASSQLAGALSYNEQFF.